A selection of T cell receptor beta chains follows, all from one sample in a study of STAT5B mutations in CD4+ large granular lymphocyte leukemia. Repertoires were generated with immunoSEQ multiplex PCR, while TCRdb's copy carries only in-frame clones and drops some. Counted here are around 8,900 clones, approximately 89% occurring once; the ten biggest clones make up around 50%. The sequenced sample was PBMCs. The receptors were gathered from a woman between 65 and 79 years old with CD4+ T-cell large granular lymphocyte leukemia. CDR3s include the opening cysteine and the closing phenylalanine or tryptophan. D genes are given only for firm matches.

CDR3 protein: CASSATSVKETQYF
D gene: TRBD2
V gene: TRBV5-1

CDR3 protein: CASTYRGSYGYTF
D gene: TRBD1
V gene: TRBV19

CDR3 protein: CASSLAGLNTEAFF
D gene: NA
V gene: TRBV7-2

CDR3 protein: CASSPKLGGYEQYF
D gene: NA
V gene: TRBV4-1

CDR3 protein: CATSPRGAPSTNEKLFF
D gene: NA
V gene: TRBV15

CDR3 protein: CASTGGQGADEQYF
D gene: TRBD1
V gene: TRBV6-5

CDR3 protein: CASSETDRGLYNEQFF
D gene: TRBD1
V gene: TRBV6-4

CDR3 protein: CASRTGTSGGAGETQYF
D gene: TRBD2
V gene: TRBV5-1

CDR3 protein: CASSDGQGVTGELFF
D gene: TRBD1
V gene: TRBV5-5

CDR3 protein: CASSPIDREGGNTIYF
D gene: TRBD1
V gene: TRBV7-2

CDR3 protein: CASSLGSLGNQPQHF
D gene: NA
V gene: TRBV28

CDR3 protein: CASSQEGAGGWQETQYF
D gene: TRBD1
V gene: TRBV4-3

CDR3 protein: CSAISTDTQYF
D gene: NA
V gene: TRBV20-1

CDR3 protein: CASSLVGLGTEAFF
D gene: NA
V gene: TRBV5-4

CDR3 protein: CASSRGNTIYF
D gene: NA
V gene: TRBV9

CDR3 protein: CASSLDFSTDRDYGYTF
D gene: TRBD1
V gene: TRBV11-2

CDR3 protein: CASSQAGNTGELFF
D gene: NA
V gene: TRBV4-2

CDR3 protein: CASSLGTGLDEQFF
D gene: TRBD1
V gene: TRBV7-7

CDR3 protein: CASSIWQDYGYTF
D gene: NA
V gene: TRBV19

CDR3 protein: CASSLDRAGSPLHF
D gene: NA
V gene: TRBV5-4

CDR3 protein: CASSEGTGDGTEAFF
D gene: TRBD1
V gene: TRBV5-1

CDR3 protein: CASSPYGTSNEGTQYF
D gene: TRBD2
V gene: TRBV5-6

CDR3 protein: CASSSGGGTNEQFF
D gene: TRBD2
V gene: TRBV6-5

CDR3 protein: CASSKPWGTGGYNSPLHF
D gene: TRBD1
V gene: TRBV28

CDR3 protein: CASSLALREAFF
D gene: NA
V gene: TRBV28

CDR3 protein: CASSLVGARDTQYF
D gene: NA
V gene: TRBV5-1

CDR3 protein: CASSLIFRGNTEAFF
D gene: NA
V gene: TRBV14